Below, one TCR beta chain is given with its context. Germline-derived CDR1 and CDR2 are LGHDT and YNNKEL (reference sequence). The CDR3 consists of 11 residues. V lost 10 bases, J lost 3 bases, and 8 bases lay in between. The sample originates from a study of blood T cell repertoires in COVID-19. Study-wide background: The United States, Italy and Spain supplied acute and convalescent COVID-19 samples.

In the original analysis: How many nucleated cells were present was estimated from reference gene primer amplification. Libraries were prepared by immunoSEQ multiplex PCR; TCRdb keeps only in-frame clonotypes and omits some of them. V and J calls and clone size follow that table, whereas D and trimming were derived from the DNA. This sample has about 360,000 clones, with around nine tenths found just once. The sample comprised peripheral blood. This chain links TRBV3-1 (or the pseudogene TRBV3-2) with TRBJ2-3, with D maybe TRBD2 (6 bases). The clonotype comes from a human donor in a cohort sampled during active COVID-19. CDR3 region: CATGVTDTQYF. CDR3 nucleotide sequence: TGTGCCACGGGGGTGACAGATACGCAGTATTTT.